This TCR beta chain was recorded in a study of graft-versus-host responses after intestinal transplantation. In the study overall: Recipients obtained multivisceral, liver-intestinal, or isolated intestinal transplants. Anti-thymocyte globulin served as induction for all recipients, who then took tacrolimus and steroids for about three years.

Unmatched junction bases numbered 15, after V lost 4 bases and J lost 3 bases. This CDR3 comprises 17 residues. From germline, CDR1 is SEHNR and CDR2 FQNEAQ (reference sequence). Profiled with immunoSEQ multiplex PCR; TCRdb holds only in-frame clones, not every one. Found here are about 90,000 clones, 90% to 95% of them singletons; the top ten hold roughly 0.5%. Remarks on this clone: Its antigen is undetermined.

The material was unstimulated CD8+ T cells sorted from spleen or lymph node cells, obtained before intestinal transplant. The chain links TRBV7-9 to TRBJ2-7, with TRBD1 matching over 7 bases. The clonotype originates from a human donor who received an intestinal transplant. The CDR3 DNA sequence: TGTGCCAGCAGCTCCATTTCGTTAAGGGGGCTAAACTACGAGCAGTACTTC. It specifies CASSSISLRGLNYEQYF. The whole variable domain, filled in from reference TRBV7-9 and TRBJ2-7, reads DTGVSQNPRHKITKRGQNVTFRCDPISEHNRLYWYRQTLGQGPEFLTYFQNEAQLEKSRLLSDRFSAERPKGSFSTLEIQRTEQGDSAMYLCASSSISLRGLNYEQYFGPGTRLTVT.